This T cell receptor (beta chain) was captured in a study of blood T cell repertoires in COVID-19. In the study overall: Both acute and convalescent COVID-19 samples were obtained from the United States, Italy and Spain. Sources were T cells, B-cell-depleted T cells, or PBMCs; the material itself was cDNA or gDNA.

In the original analysis: Nucleated cell number was recorded as an estimate derived from reference gene primer amplification. Assay: immunoSEQ multiplex PCR; the TCRdb copy retains only in-frame clones and omits some. That table is the source of V, J and clone size, and D and trimming were worked out from the DNA. The repertoire holds roughly 130,000 clones, around 83% seen once, with roughly 3% in the top ten. The CDR3 spans 15 residues. Germline assignment: CDR1 LNHDA and CDR2 SQIVND (reference sequence). V shed 6 bases, J shed 6 bases, and the junction held 12 bases outside the gene matches. A single count supports this clone.

The sequence derives from an elderly woman with acute or convalescent COVID-19. The specimen sequenced was peripheral blood. This chain uses TRBV19 with TRBJ2-3, with 7 nucleotides matching TRBD1. The CDR3 DNA is TGTGCCAGTAGACTTGACAGGGCAGTAGGGGATACGCAGTATTTT. Its translation: CASRLDRAVGDTQYF.